The 18 T cell receptor beta chains below were found in one sample sequenced in a study of long-term antiretroviral therapy in people with HIV. With survey level as its setting, the immunoSEQ assay was v3.0. Clones were sequenced by immunoSEQ multiplex PCR, and TCRdb holds only the in-frame ones, with some missing. The sample includes roughly 29,000 clones, less than 85% of them seen just once. Source: unsorted PBMCs, taken 0.3 years after starting antiretroviral therapy. Source of these receptors: a man in his forties with HIV.

The J gene is TRBJ2-4, the V gene TRBV11-2, with D tentatively TRBD1 or TRBD2 (5 bases each). The CDR3 spans 16 residues. Germline V gene data show CDR1 as SGHAT and CDR2 as FQNNGV. Trimming stripped 2 bases from V and 0 bases from J, with 11 bases between. This CDR3 reads CASSLRRDVAKNIQYF. The CDR3 region has the DNA TGTGCCAGCAGCTTACGCCGGGACGTAGCCAAAAACATTCAGTACTTC.

The V gene is TRBV28, the J gene TRBJ1-5; tentatively, D is TRBD1 (6 bases). This CDR3 spans 16 amino acids. The germline V gene has CDR1 MDHEN and CDR2 SYDVKM. V was pared by 5 bases and J by 3 bases, with 17 bases between. The CDR3 region is CASSPGQRGFNQPQHF. CDR3 sequence (DNA): TGTGCCAGCAGTCCAGGACAGAGGGGATTCAATCAGCCCCAGCATTTT.

The gene calls are TRBV30 and TRBJ2-4, with 7 bases lining up with TRBD1. CDR3 length: 13 residues. Trimming removed 3 bases from V and 7 bases from J; junction bases left unmatched: 6. Looked up from germline, CDR1 is GTSNPN and CDR2 is SVGIG (reference sequence). The DNA for the CDR3 is TGTGCCTGGAGAGCGACAGGGTCGAACATTCAGTACTTC. Amino acids: CAWRATGSNIQYF.

The J gene is TRBJ1-4, the V gene TRBV28; 11 bases fit TRBD1. The CDR3 is made up of 17 amino acids. Trimming took 5 bases from V and 10 from J; bases not matched to a gene: 15. Germline V gene sequence: CDR1 MDHEN, CDR2 SYDVKM. CDR3 in amino acids: CASSPRTGGGGRGKLFF. The CDR3, as DNA: TGTGCCAGCAGTCCCAGGACAGGGGGCGGTGGAAGGGGAAAACTGTTTTTT.

The chain links TRBV7-9 to TRBJ1-5; 8 bases line up with TRBD1. This CDR3 has 14 residues. Unmatched junction bases numbered 1, after V lost 4 bases and J lost 2 bases. Germline CDR1 is SEHNR and CDR2 is FQNEAQ (reference sequence). Here the CDR3 reads CASSSTGGNQPQHF. CDR3 coding DNA: TGTGCCAGCAGCTCGACAGGGGGCAATCAGCCCCAGCATTTT.

The CDR3 loop reads CASSLSGGIETQYF. The CDR3 nucleotides read TGTGCCAGCAGCTTATCCGGCGGAATCGAGACCCAGTACTTC. This rearrangement joins TRBV7-3 to TRBJ2-5; D unclear. CDR1 is SGHTA and CDR2 is FQGTGA in the germline V gene. CDR3 length equals 14 residues. The germline V and J ends were trimmed by 2 bases and 5 bases, with 12 bases remaining between them.

This clone came up once. The chain recombines TRBV5-4 with TRBJ2-6, with unresolved D. Germline V gives CDR1 SGHNT, CDR2 YYREEE (reference sequence). The ends were cut back, 0 bases at V and 4 bases at J, with 11 bases in the middle. CDR3 length equals 16 residues. CDR3 coding DNA: TGTGCCAGCAGCTTGGCGAGGAGTGGGGGGGCCAACGTCCTGACTTTC. It codes for CASSLARSGGANVLTF.

This clone was seen a few times. The V gene is TRBV7-3, the J gene TRBJ2-7; perhaps TRBD2 as D (7 bases). Looked up from germline, CDR1 is SGHTA and CDR2 is FQGTGA. The germline V and J ends were trimmed by 6 bases and 4 bases, with 13 bases remaining between them. There are 13 residues in the CDR3. DNA of the CDR3: TGTGCCAGCAGTTTGGCGGGGGCGTACGAGCAGTACTTC. This gives the protein CASSLAGAYEQYF.

The V gene is TRBV2, the J gene TRBJ1-4; the D is unclear. Trimming left V 6 bases short and J 0 bases short, with 8 bases between. This CDR3 has 14 amino acids. Per germline, CDR1 SNHLY and CDR2 FYNNEI. This chain's CDR3 is CASRSAPTNEKLFF. CDR3 in DNA: TGTGCCAGCAGGTCCGCGCCAACTAATGAAAAACTGTTTTTT.

In its sample, this clone was seen a few times. The chain employs TRBV4-3 and TRBJ2-7; D may be TRBD1 or TRBD2 (5 bases each). V lost 0 bases and J 5 bases, leaving 8 bases between the germline ends. The CDR3 covers 13 residues. Germline V gene sequence: CDR1 LGHNA, CDR2 YSLEER. The CDR3: CASSQDWGHEQYF. CDR3 sequence (DNA): TGCGCCAGCAGCCAAGATTGGGGACACGAGCAGTACTTC.

The J gene is TRBJ1-3, the V gene TRBV7-7; no clear D. The CDR3 consists of 15 residues. The germline V and J ends were trimmed by 4 bases and 0 bases, with 10 bases remaining between them. From germline, CDR1 is SSHAT and CDR2 FNYEAQ (reference sequence). The CDR3 here is CASSSPTNSGNTIYF. The CDR3 DNA reads TGTGCCAGCAGCTCGCCTACCAACTCTGGAAACACCATATATTTT.

This rearrangement joins TRBV19 to TRBJ1-2; D is unresolved. The CDR3 length is 14 residues. V gave up 2 bases and J gave up 12 bases, with 19 bases separating them. Germline V gives CDR1 LNHDA, CDR2 SQIVND (reference sequence). CDR3 DNA sequence: TGTGCCAGTAGTATATCGGAGGGTTACCCCCTCCACACCTTC. It yields the protein CASSISEGYPLHTF.

Only a few counts were recorded for this clone. The CDR3 loop reads CASSFDGLYGYTF. CDR3 DNA: TGTGCCAGCAGCTTTGATGGCCTCTATGGCTACACCTTC. The rearrangement uses TRBV5-4 and TRBJ1-2; D gene ambiguous. Germline CDR1 is SGHNT and CDR2 is YYREEE (reference sequence). V was pared by 2 bases and J by 4 bases, with 9 bases between. This CDR3 has 13 amino acids.

The sample holds a few counts of this clone. This rearrangement joins TRBV19 to TRBJ2-2; D not certain. Germline V lookup: CDR1 LNHDA, CDR2 SQIVND (reference sequence). The CDR3 has 14 amino acids. Trimming stripped 4 bases from V and 5 bases from J, with 11 bases between. In nucleotides, the CDR3 is TGTGCCAGTAGTAGGGTGCCTGGGACCGGGGAGCTGTTTTTT. As protein: CASSRVPGTGELFF.

The CDR3 nucleotides read TGTGCCAGCAGCTTACTGGGGGGGGCAGATACGCAGTATTTT. This codes for CASSLLGGADTQYF. This rearrangement joins TRBV7-9 to TRBJ2-3, with TRBD2 matching over 7 bases. The germline gives CDR1 SEHNR, CDR2 FQNEAQ (reference sequence). The CDR3 length is 14 residues. The V gene end was trimmed by 2 bases and the J gene end by 4 bases; junction bases not matched to a gene: 3.

This clone has more than one count but fewer than ten. The rearrangement uses TRBV6-6 and TRBJ2-7; the match to TRBD2 covers 7 bases. The V gene's germline CDR1 is MNHNY and CDR2 SVGAGI (reference sequence). The V gene end was trimmed by 6 bases and the J gene end by 4 bases; junction bases not matched to a gene: 12. This CDR3 contains 15 residues. CDR3 coding DNA: TGTGCCAGCAGACCTTCCCGGGACTACCAATACGAGCAGTACTTC. It codes for CASRPSRDYQYEQYF.

Only one count was recorded for this clone. The chain recombines TRBV6-1 with TRBJ2-3; TRBD2 aligns across 12 bases. V lost 6 bases to trimming and J lost 5 bases; unmatched junction nucleotides: 6. Germline lookup yields CDR1 MNHNS and CDR2 SASEGT. The CDR3 is 15 residues long. The CDR3 is CASSELAGGEDTQYF. CDR3 nucleotide sequence: TGTGCCAGCAGCGAACTAGCGGGGGGAGAAGATACGCAGTATTTT.

The chain links TRBV5-1 to TRBJ2-7; D is undetermined. The CDR3 has 14 amino acids. Germline CDR1 SGHRS, CDR2 YFSETQ. V dropped 0 bases and J dropped 0 bases, with 7 bases sitting between them. The CDR3 sequence is CASSLAADSYEQYF. Written as DNA, the CDR3 is TGCGCCAGCAGCTTGGCGGCAGACTCCTACGAGCAGTACTTC.